This TCR beta chain was captured in a study of HIV-infected children after antiretroviral therapy interruption. As for the study in general: In continuous treatment, analyzed samples were from weeks 0, 48 and 150.

In germline, CDR1 is SGDLS, CDR2 YYNGEE. This CDR3 comprises 13 residues. Deletions cut 3 bases from V and 5 bases from J, with 11 bases between. This clonotype was recorded at least ten times. Unique molecular identifiers were included in an RNA-based 3' RACE TCR library. One entry per CDR3 protein, called by TCRdb with MiXCR from the 3' RACE reads. The sample shows some 41,000 distinct CDR3 sequences, about 7% of them seen only once. The treatment denotes: PENTA 11 planned treatment interruption arm or continuous ART arm. Naive CD4+ CD45RA+ CD45RO- T cells were FACS-sorted from thawed PBMCs. The material was CD45RA+ CD4+ T cells from PBMCs, pooled from several time points, obtained from a donor given antiretroviral therapy, either interrupted or continuous. Subset defined: naive CD4+ CD45RA+ CD45RO- T cells. The clonotype was recovered from a pool of human donors with HIV. The chain carries TRBV9 and TRBJ2-5; possibly TRBD1 for D (6 bases). CDR3 in DNA: TGTGCCAGCAGCGCTCAGGGGACGGAGACCCAGTACTTC. Translated: CASSAQGTETQYF. The variable domain in full, with the rest retrieved from reference TRBV9 and TRBJ2-5, is DSGVTQTPKHLITATGQRVTLRCSPRSGDLSVYWYQQSLDQGLQFLIQYYNGEERAKGNILERFSAQQFPDLHSELNLSSLELGDSALYFCASSAQGTETQYFGPGTRLLVL.